These T cell receptor beta chains were read from a single sample in a study of blood T cell repertoires in COVID-19. Sequencing used immunoSEQ multiplex PCR; TCRdb keeps in-frame clones, though not all of them. The table has tens of thousands of clones, 88% seen once. Sequencing used peripheral blood. The source is a woman aged 80 or over with active COVID-19. Each CDR3 is given with its conserved first and last residue. Clone size is given for some rows only: seen once, a few or many times, or a class if the clone is expanded.

abundance: NA
v_gene: TRBV12-3/TRBV12-4
j_gene: TRBJ2-4
CDR3aa: CASRGTGRDIQYF

abundance: NA
v_gene: TRBV28
j_gene: TRBJ2-1
CDR3aa: CASSFAGRGNNEQFF

abundance: few
v_gene: TRBV28
j_gene: TRBJ1-1
CDR3aa: CASSLLTWRNTEAFF

abundance: NA
v_gene: TRBV4-2
j_gene: TRBJ2-5
CDR3aa: CASSQEPSLAGGGETQYF

abundance: NA
v_gene: TRBV28
j_gene: TRBJ2-2
CDR3aa: CASSPTSTGQGTGELFF

abundance: NA
v_gene: TRBV7-2
j_gene: TRBJ2-2
CDR3aa: CASSQTGTSFSGELFF

abundance: NA
v_gene: TRBV1
j_gene: TRBJ1-6
CDR3aa: CTSSQVARDNHSPLHF

abundance: NA
v_gene: TRBV4-2
j_gene: TRBJ2-1
CDR3aa: CASSQDSGRTYNEQFF

abundance: NA
v_gene: TRBV5-3
j_gene: TRBJ2-2
CDR3aa: CARSPGLVVFWDTGELFF

abundance: NA
v_gene: TRBV28
j_gene: TRBJ1-5
CDR3aa: CASSPYYGGNQPQHF